This TCR beta chain came from a study of blood T cell repertoires in COVID-19. The wider study: T cells, B-cell-depleted T cells, or PBMCs provided the cDNA or gDNA that served as material.

Per the authors' pipeline: Reference gene primer amplification yielded estimated nucleated cell counts. Assay used: immunoSEQ multiplex PCR; TCRdb lists only in-frame clones, some missing. V, J and clone size derive from that table, while D and trimming were established from the DNA sequence. The sample includes approximately 250,000 clones, 65% to 90% of them seen just once. The CDR3 length is 18 residues. Per the germline V gene, CDR1 is MGHRA and CDR2 is YSYEKL. The ends were cut back, 1 base at V and 0 bases at J, with 15 bases in the middle. The origin of this receptor is a man aged 40-55 years who had recovered from COVID-19. Sequenced: peripheral blood. The chain combines TRBV4-1 with TRBJ2-2; tentatively, D is TRBD1 (5 bases). The CDR3 nucleotides read TGCGCCAGCAGCCAAGTCTGGGGCGGACCAGCGAACACCGGGGAGCTGTTTTTT. It encodes CASSQVWGGPANTGELFF.